This T cell receptor (beta chain) was retrieved from a study of cytomegalovirus exposure and HLA in healthy donors. General study findings and limits: In a later analysis, common viral pathogens appeared linked to several of the most significant clusters. For cytomegalovirus status, the classifier reportedly gave diagnoses with high specificity and sensitivity. CMV serostatus alone was available as immune exposure information.

Notes on this clone: No antigen is known for it.

This CDR3 is built from 14 residues. CDR1 and CDR2 from the germline V gene are ENHRY and SYGVKD. V lost 7 bases and J lost 2, with 12 bases in between. The PCR employed 60 Vbeta primers together with 13 Jbeta primers. Sequencing was performed with immunoSEQ multiplex PCR; in TCRdb, only in-frame clones are kept and a portion is missing. The data contain 75,000 to 100,000 clones, over 75% of them singletons. This TCR came from a man in his forties or fifties in good health and CMV-seropositive. The chain couples TRBV10-3 to TRBJ2-1; no definite D call. Specimen: PBMCs. CDR3 DNA sequence: TGTGCCATCACCGACTCTGCCGCCTACAATGAGCAGTTCTTC. It is translated as CAITDSAAYNEQFF.